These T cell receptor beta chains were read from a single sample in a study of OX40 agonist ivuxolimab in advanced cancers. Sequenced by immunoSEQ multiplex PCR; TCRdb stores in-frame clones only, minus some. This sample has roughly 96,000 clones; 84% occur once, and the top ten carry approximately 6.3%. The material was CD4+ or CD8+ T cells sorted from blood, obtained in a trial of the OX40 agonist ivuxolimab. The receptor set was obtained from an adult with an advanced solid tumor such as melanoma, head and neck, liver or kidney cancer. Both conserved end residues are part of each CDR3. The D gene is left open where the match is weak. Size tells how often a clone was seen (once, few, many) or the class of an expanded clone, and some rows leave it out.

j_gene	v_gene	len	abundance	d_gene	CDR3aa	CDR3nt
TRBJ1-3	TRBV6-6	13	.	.	CASSYGEGNTIYF	TGTGCCAGCAGTTACGGGGAAGGAAACACCATATATTTT
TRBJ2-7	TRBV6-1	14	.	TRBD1	CASKIGQGAYEQYF	TGTGCCAGCAAGATAGGACAGGGAGCCTACGAGCAGTACTTC
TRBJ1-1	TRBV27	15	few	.	CASSFTGRVGDEAFF	TGTGCCAGCAGTTTCACTGGCAGGGTGGGCGATGAAGCTTTCTTT
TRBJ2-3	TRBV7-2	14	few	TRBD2	CASSLTGGPDTQYF	TGTGCCAGCAGCTTAACGGGGGGGCCAGATACGCAGTATTTT
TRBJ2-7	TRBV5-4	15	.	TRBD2	CASTLHGRGAHEQYF	TGTGCCAGCACCCTCCACGGGCGGGGGGCCCACGAGCAGTACTTC
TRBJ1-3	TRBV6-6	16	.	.	CASSSTWADSGNTIYF	TGTGCCAGCAGTTCCACGTGGGCGGACTCTGGAAACACCATATATTTT
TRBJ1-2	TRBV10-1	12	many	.	CASTGRNYGYTF	TGCGCCAGCACAGGGAGGAACTATGGCTACACCTTC
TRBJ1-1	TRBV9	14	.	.	CASSSPPLGTEAFF	TGTGCCAGCAGCTCTCCCCCTCTGGGAACTGAAGCTTTCTTT
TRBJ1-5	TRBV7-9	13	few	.	CASSSGTGQPQHF	TGTGCCAGCAGCTCCGGCACGGGTCAGCCCCAGCATTTT
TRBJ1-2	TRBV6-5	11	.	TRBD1	CASQGAIGYTF	TGTGCCAGCCAGGGGGCTATTGGCTACACCTTC
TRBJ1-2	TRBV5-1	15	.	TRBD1	CASSLGTGGFYGYTF	TGCGCCAGCAGCTTGGGGACAGGGGGCTTCTATGGCTACACCTTC
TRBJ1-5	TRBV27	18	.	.	CASSPGPTPRYSNQPQHF	TGTGCCAGCAGTCCGGGCCCTACCCCGAGATATAGCAATCAGCCCCAGCATTTT
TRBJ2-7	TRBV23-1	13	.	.	CASSLTSLLQQYF	TGCGCCAGCAGTCTGACGTCCTTGTTACAGCAGTACTTC
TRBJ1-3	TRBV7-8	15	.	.	CASRLGSGGGNTIYF	TGTGCCAGCAGGCTTGGCAGCGGAGGAGGAAACACCATATATTTT
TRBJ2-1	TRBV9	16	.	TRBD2	CASSVVGTSGYNEQFF	TGTGCCAGCAGCGTAGTAGGGACTAGCGGCTACAATGAGCAGTTCTTC
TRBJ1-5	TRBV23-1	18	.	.	CASSLSGEGFRGNQPQHF	TGCGCCAGCAGTCTTTCAGGGGAAGGGTTTAGGGGCAATCAGCCCCAGCATTTT
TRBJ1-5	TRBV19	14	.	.	CASSPGFSNQPQHF	TGTGCCAGTAGTCCAGGGTTTAGCAATCAGCCCCAGCATTTT
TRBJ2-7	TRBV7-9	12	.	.	CASSLTSYEQYF	TGTGCCAGCAGCTTAACTAGCTACGAGCAGTACTTC
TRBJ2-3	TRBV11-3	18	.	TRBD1	CASSLGPGQGFDSDTQYF	TGTGCCAGCAGTCTGGGGCCGGGACAGGGGTTTGATTCCGATACGCAGTATTTT
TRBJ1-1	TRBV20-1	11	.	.	CSATGSAEAFF	TGCAGTGCTACAGGGAGCGCTGAAGCTTTCTTT
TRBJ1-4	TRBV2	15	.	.	CASSDEGAGDEKLFF	TGTGCCAGCAGTGACGAAGGGGCCGGGGATGAAAAACTGTTTTTT
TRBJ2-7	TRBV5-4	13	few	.	CASNRDSTYEQYF	TGTGCCAGCAACCGAGACAGTACCTACGAGCAGTACTTC
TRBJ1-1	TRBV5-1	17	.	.	CASSLAIPGRINTEAFF	TGCGCCAGCAGCTTGGCGATACCGGGACGGATTAACACTGAAGCTTTCTTT
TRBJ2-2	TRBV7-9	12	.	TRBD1	CASNRGTGELFF	TGTGCCAGTAACAGGGGCACCGGGGAGCTGTTTTTT
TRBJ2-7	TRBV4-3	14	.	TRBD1	CASSFRDRSYEQYF	TGCGCCAGCAGCTTCCGGGACAGATCCTACGAGCAGTACTTC
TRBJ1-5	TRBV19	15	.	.	CASSIDLAGAQPQHF	TGTGCCAGTAGTATAGACTTGGCAGGGGCTCAGCCCCAGCATTTT
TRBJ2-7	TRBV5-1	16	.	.	CASSLGPGRNFYEQYF	TGCGCCAGCAGCTTGGGCCCGGGACGGAACTTCTACGAGCAGTACTTC